This TCR beta chain was observed in a study of blood T cells in healthy people across ages (dated by TCRdb to the mid-2010s). In the study overall: In model experiments, template switching captured about one uniquely barcoded TCR beta cDNA molecule for every two T cells. Age-related changes in TCR beta repertoire diversity were measured in the study by deep sequencing normalized with unique cDNA molecular identifiers. Four age groups were formed from the donors: young (average approximately 15 years), middle-aged (approximately 41), aged (roughly 56) and long-lived (around 80). The study analyzed two additional independent replicas of 1 million unique cDNA reads from the same blood draw for two donors, one aged 18 to 29 and one aged 80 or older. The research as a whole found: Estimates of total diversity based on one million sequenced T cells were considered lower bounds and underestimates. As age increased, observed TCR beta diversity per million T cells dropped in a roughly linear way, and a significant reduction was already evident by age approximately 40. Compared with the aged group, the long-lived group had more naive CD4+ T cells, fewer expanded clones and increased TCR diversity, suggesting age selection. A strong correlation was found between observed TCR beta diversity and the percentage of naive T cells measured by flow cytometry. Conclusive comparison of naive and antigen-experienced compartments was prevented by the profiling of bulk unsorted PBMCs. Because the CMV infection status of the donors was unknown, age-related changes in expanded clonotypes may potentially have been confounded.

Worth noting for this clonotype: Its cognate antigen has yet to be identified. A junction boundary mismatches the germline segment, possibly from a read error.

The library was prepared using 5' RACE. The instrument was an Illumina HiSeq 2500. A second PCR of about 6 to 11 cycles was run with a J-beta primer mix and a sample-barcoded 5' primer. A template-switch 5' adaptor carrying 12 random nucleotides introduced a unique molecular identifier onto each TCR beta cDNA molecule. Each sample yielded at least 3 million CDR3-containing paired-end reads. All of the RNA was converted into first-strand cDNA using the Mint cDNA synthesis kit, with a TRBC-specific oligonucleotide serving as the primer. After uracil-DNA glycosylase treatment, a first 18-cycle PCR used universal primers M1SS and BC2_uni_R on all cDNA. In the source study's methods: Each sample was normalized by randomly selecting 1 million high-quality reads, each carrying a distinct molecular identifier. Instead of being binned into consensus sequences, reads with shared molecular identifiers were discarded. CDR3 identification, clonotype clustering and error correction used MiTCR with a Q25 quality threshold and the strictest error-elimination algorithm. A nonparametric unseen species model with Euler transformation was used to estimate a lower bound on total TCR beta diversity. In TCRdb, the public reads were trimmed at Q25 with fastp and aligned with MiXCR, with productive beta chains retained. Rows merge per CDR3 protein into single entries with the most common DNA and genes. TCRdb's processing, not the authors' own work, is the source of the V and J calls. This sample comprises roughly 1,100,000 distinct CDR3 sequences, around 27% of them detected only once. The ten largest clones capture around 0.7% of the sample.

Systemically healthy Caucasian individuals from Russia, 35 to 50 in total and aged about 6 to 90 years, were included as donors. Ten milliliters of peripheral blood were drawn from each donor into EDTA-treated Vacutainer tubes. PBMCs were isolated by Ficoll-Paque density-gradient centrifugation, with at least 6 million obtained per sample. Total RNA was extracted from PBMCs with Trizol reagent, with at least 5.5 micrograms obtained per sample. The percentages of naive CD45RAhigh/CD27high T cells were determined by flow cytometry on a PBMC aliquot from every donor. The CDR3 spans 15 residues, from the cysteine through the phenylalanine. Just CDR3 DNA is preserved here, 45 bases in frame from base 1. Via the germline V gene, CDR1 is SGHAT and CDR2 FQNNGV. This sample was also put to use in a study of T cells of mothers and their children. Drawing on the second study: Nine systemically healthy Caucasian individuals served as donors, namely three mothers together with their six children. cDNA synthesis used all of the extracted RNA, with roughly 1.5 ug of RNA in each 15 ul reaction. Sample barcodes and 2-4 random nucleotides were added via the M1S primer in the second PCR. Over 8.5 million TCR beta CDR3 reads were obtained for each mother, and around 3 million reads were obtained for each child. Thymic selection shapes the output of TCR recombination in a similar way in related and unrelated pairs, and inherited differences have a minor effect. Normalized repertoire overlap was always found to be slightly, but never significantly, higher in related mother-child pairs than in unrelated mother-child pairs. Persistent microchimeric T cell clones were not detected, at a sensitivity of around 99 clones per million clonotypes. Deep NGS was used in the study to compare the TCR beta repertoires of mothers and children and to look for features that separate related mother-child pairs from unrelated individuals. The mean age was 40 +/- 4 years for the mothers and around 10 +/- 4 years for the children. After adapter ligation was performed with NEBNext reagents, the libraries were sequenced on an Illumina HiSeq 2000 with 100+100 nt paired-end reads. To prevent cross-contamination, the mother and child libraries were prepared one month apart and sequenced in separate runs. Each donor had between 500,000 and 2,000,000 distinct TCR beta clonotypes identified. Naive TCR beta clonotypes were estimated from low-frequency clonotypes matched to each donor's FACS-determined naive share, without sorting.

This TCR came from a girl aged 2-10 years in good health. Source material: blood. The chain links TRBV11-2 with TRBJ2-3; there is no confident call for the D gene. For the CDR3, the sequence is CANSLLPFDTDTQYF. The DNA is as follows: TGTGCCAACAGCTTATTGCCGTTCGACACAGATACGCAGTATTTT.